The clone carrying this TCR beta chain was found many times. The antigen remains unidentified. RNA served as the template for amplifying TCR beta CDR3 regions. The authors performed first-round RT-PCR with HTBI primers and then a second-round multiplex PCR. TCRdb reprocessed the multiplex PCR reads with MiXCR, giving one entry per CDR3 protein. The table has 580,000 or so distinct CDR3 sequences, just under 40% seen once; the top ten hold about 4%. Hyperthyroidism cases were recent diagnoses of under 2 months' duration in people aged 18 to 65. This entry belongs to a study of Graves' ophthalmopathy and Graves' hyperthyroidism. Turning to the study itself: Cases classed as stable hyperthyroidism had no ophthalmopathy within 18 months of follow-up. General study results and limits: Most expanded clonotypes in thyroid above 0.001 frequency also showed up in blood.

This CDR3 is built from 17 residues. Germline CDR1 and CDR2: SGHRS and YFSETQ. Trimming removed 1 base from V and 1 base from J; junction bases left unmatched: 8. The chain is built from TRBV5-1 and TRBJ1-1, with 9 bases aligning to TRBD1. Sequenced material: peripheral blood or thyroid tissue (not recorded which). This clonotype originated in an adult man with Graves' hyperthyroidism. The CDR3 DNA reads TGCGCCAGCAGCTTGACAGGGGGCGAGGCGGGGAACACTGAAGCTTTCTTT. It is translated as CASSLTGGEAGNTEAFF. Full variable domain (remainder filled in from reference TRBV5-1 and TRBJ1-1): KAGVTQTPRYLIKTRGQQVTLSCSPISGHRSVSWYQQTPGQGLQFLFEYFSETQRNKGNFPGRFSGRQFSNSRSEMNVSTLELGDSALYLCASSLTGGEAGNTEAFFGQGTRLTVV.